The clone carrying this T cell receptor beta chain has only a few counts. Trimming shortened V by 6 bases and J by 5 bases, and 13 bases separated the two germline ends. From germline, CDR1 is SGHDN and CDR2 FVKESK. The CDR3 contains 13 residues. This entry belongs to a study of shared clonotypes between healthy human individuals. The assay was carried out at the deep level. Measured with immunoSEQ multiplex PCR; TCRdb has only the in-frame clones, and not every one. In the table there are 800,000 to 1,200,000 clones, about four fifths of which are singletons. The sample consisted of memory CD4+ T cells from PBMCs. Noted subset: CD45RA-negative fraction. The chain couples TRBV14 to TRBJ1-1, with a possible D match to TRBD1 (6 bases). This sequence was found in a man aged 18 to 35 in good health. Some clones in this sample may be carry-over from other donors' samples. The CDR3 loop is CASRQGFGTEAFF. For the CDR3, the DNA is TGTGCCAGCAGGCAGGGGTTCGGGACTGAAGCTTTCTTT.